A single T cell receptor (beta chain) is shown here with its context. Antigen specificity is unknown. This sample is part of a study of T cell responses to AZD1222 COVID-19 vaccine. Points from the study as a whole: Clonal diversity was possibly underestimated, and the donors were mostly white British, with more females.

The germline V gene has CDR1 LNHDA and CDR2 SQIVND (reference sequence). V lost 3 bases, J lost 8 bases, and 5 bases lay in between. The CDR3 is 11 amino acids. TCRdb keeps only in-frame clones here, not all; method: immunoSEQ multiplex PCR. The sample lists fewer than 50,000 clones, roughly 77% occurring once. The material sequenced was peripheral blood, taken 28 days after the second dose of the MenACWY control vaccine. The clonotype originates from an adult who received the MenACWY meningococcal vaccine as a control. The chain recombines TRBV19 with TRBJ2-1, with no clear D. CDR3 region: CASSISHEQFF. DNA for the CDR3: TGTGCCAGTAGTATTTCCCATGAGCAGTTCTTC.